The rows below give T cell receptor beta chains drawn from one sample of a study of cytomegalovirus exposure and HLA in healthy donors. Profiling relied on immunoSEQ multiplex PCR, and the TCRdb table lists in-frame clones only, not all of them. The sample includes approximately 110,000 clones, more than 65% of them seen just once. The sequencing sample was made of PBMCs. The receptors originated from a human donor in good health. Both conserved end residues are part of each CDR3. D genes are given only for firm matches. Expanded clones are given a class, and other clones once, few, many or no size at all.

cdr3_aa cdr3_nt j_call v_call d_call clone_size
CASSEGTGDYNEQFF TGTGCCAGCAGTGAGGGGACAGGGGACTACAATGAGCAGTTCTTC TRBJ2-1 TRBV2 TRBD1 -
CSRSTGELFF TGCAGCAGGAGCACCGGGGAGCTGTTTTTT TRBJ2-2 TRBV29-1 - -
CASSLASSYEQYF TGTGCCAGCAGTTTAGCCAGCTCCTACGAGCAGTACTTC TRBJ2-7 TRBV27 - -
CASSVLAANTEAFF TGTGCCAGCAGCGTACTAGCGGCGAACACTGAAGCTTTCTTT TRBJ1-1 TRBV9 - -
CASSSQGYTEAFF TGTGCCAGCAGCTCACAGGGGTACACTGAAGCTTTCTTT TRBJ1-1 TRBV7-9 TRBD1 -
CASSHTDSPAGQPQHF TGTGCCAGCAGTCACACGGACTCTCCGGCGGGTCAGCCCCAGCATTTT TRBJ1-5 TRBV27 - -
CASSSGQAQPQHF TGTGCCAGCAGCTCCGGACAGGCTCAGCCCCAGCATTTT TRBJ1-5 TRBV6-5 TRBD1 few
CAISGDRVGQPQHF TGTGCCATCAGCGGCGACAGGGTTGGCCAGCCCCAGCATTTT TRBJ1-5 TRBV10-3 TRBD1 -
CASSLAGQGSNEQYF TGCGCCAGCAGCTTGGCGGGACAGGGGTCTAACGAGCAGTACTTC TRBJ2-7 TRBV5-1 TRBD1 -
CATSRDGGAGANVLTF TGTGCCACCAGCAGAGATGGAGGGGCTGGGGCCAACGTCCTGACTTTC TRBJ2-6 TRBV15 - -
CASSQGGQTFTF TGCGCCAGCAGCCAAGGGGGACAGACCTTCACCTTC TRBJ1-2 TRBV4-1 TRBD1 few
CASSRGGATDTQYF TGTGCCAGCAGCCGAGGGGGCGCAACAGATACGCAGTATTTT TRBJ2-3 TRBV11-3 TRBD1 -